Listed here is a single TCR beta chain. This CDR3 comprises 15 residues. J was trimmed by 5 bases and V by 9 bases; bases with no gene match: 13. Per germline, CDR1 MNHNS and CDR2 SASEGT. Primers for the PCR totalled 60 Vbeta and 13 Jbeta. Sequencing used immunoSEQ multiplex PCR; TCRdb keeps in-frame clones, though not all of them. The sample consists of roughly 96,000 clones, approximately 72% of them appearing once. The data are from a study of cytomegalovirus exposure and HLA in healthy donors. This TCR was sampled from a woman between 65 and 79 years old in good health and CMV-seropositive. The chain uses TRBV6-1 and TRBJ1-1; 9 positions match TRBD1. Sequenced sample: PBMCs. The CDR3 sequence: CASTTGGSGGTEAFF. Here the CDR3 DNA reads TGTGCCAGTACCACAGGGGGCAGTGGGGGAACTGAAGCTTTCTTT.